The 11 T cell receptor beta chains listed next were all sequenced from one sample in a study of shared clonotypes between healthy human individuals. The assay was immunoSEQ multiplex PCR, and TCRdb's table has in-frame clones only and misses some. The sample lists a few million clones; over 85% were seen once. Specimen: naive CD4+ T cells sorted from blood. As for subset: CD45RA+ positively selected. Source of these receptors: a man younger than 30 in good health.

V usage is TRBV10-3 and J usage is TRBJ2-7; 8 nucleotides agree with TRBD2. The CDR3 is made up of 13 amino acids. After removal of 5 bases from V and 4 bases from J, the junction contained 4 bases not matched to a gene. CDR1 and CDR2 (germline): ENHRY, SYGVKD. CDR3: CAISSGGSYEQYF. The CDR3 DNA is TGTGCCATCAGTAGCGGGGGTAGTTACGAGCAGTACTTC.

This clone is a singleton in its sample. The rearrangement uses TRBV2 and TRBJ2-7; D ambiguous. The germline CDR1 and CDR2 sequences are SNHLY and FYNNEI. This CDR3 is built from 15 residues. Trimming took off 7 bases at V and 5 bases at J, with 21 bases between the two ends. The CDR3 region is CASTPLARNPNEQYF. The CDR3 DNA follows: TGTGCCAGCACCCCCCTGGCTCGGAACCCTAACGAGCAGTACTTC.

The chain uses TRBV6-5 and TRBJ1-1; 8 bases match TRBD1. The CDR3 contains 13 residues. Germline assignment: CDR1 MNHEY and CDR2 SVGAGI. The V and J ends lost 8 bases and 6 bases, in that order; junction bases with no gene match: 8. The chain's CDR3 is CASGDRGWAEAFF. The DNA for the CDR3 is TGTGCCAGCGGTGACAGGGGCTGGGCTGAAGCTTTCTTT.

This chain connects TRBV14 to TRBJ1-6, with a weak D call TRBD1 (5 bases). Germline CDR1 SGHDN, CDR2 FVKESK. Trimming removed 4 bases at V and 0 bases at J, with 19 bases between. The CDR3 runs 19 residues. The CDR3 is CASSPFGQDASSYNSPLHF. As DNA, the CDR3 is TGTGCCAGCAGCCCATTCGGACAAGACGCTAGCTCCTATAATTCACCCCTCCACTTT.

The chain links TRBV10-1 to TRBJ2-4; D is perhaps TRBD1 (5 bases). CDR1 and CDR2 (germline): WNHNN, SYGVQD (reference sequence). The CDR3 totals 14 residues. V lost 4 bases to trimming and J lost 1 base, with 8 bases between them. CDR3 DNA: TGCGCCAGCAGTGCCGCAGGGGCCAAAAACATTCAGTACTTC. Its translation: CASSAAGAKNIQYF.

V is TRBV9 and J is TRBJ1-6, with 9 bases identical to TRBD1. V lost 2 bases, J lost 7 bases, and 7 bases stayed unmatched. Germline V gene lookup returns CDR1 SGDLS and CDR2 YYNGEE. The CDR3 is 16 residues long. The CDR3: CASSVGTGFGNSPLHF. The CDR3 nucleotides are TGTGCCAGCAGCGTGGGGACAGGGTTCGGGAATTCACCCCTCCACTTT.

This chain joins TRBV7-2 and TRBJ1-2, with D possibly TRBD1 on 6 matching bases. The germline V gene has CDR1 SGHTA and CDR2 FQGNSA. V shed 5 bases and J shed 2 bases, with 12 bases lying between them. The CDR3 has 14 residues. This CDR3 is CASSLQTGNYGYTF. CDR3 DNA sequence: TGTGCCAGCAGCCTTCAAACAGGGAACTATGGCTACACCTTC. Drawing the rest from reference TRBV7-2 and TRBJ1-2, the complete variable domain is GAGVSQSPSNKVTEKGKDVELRCDPISGHTALYWYRQSLGQGLEFLIYFQGNSAPDKSGLPSDRFSAERTGGSVSTLTIQRTQQEDSAVYLCASSLQTGNYGYTFGSGTRLTVV.

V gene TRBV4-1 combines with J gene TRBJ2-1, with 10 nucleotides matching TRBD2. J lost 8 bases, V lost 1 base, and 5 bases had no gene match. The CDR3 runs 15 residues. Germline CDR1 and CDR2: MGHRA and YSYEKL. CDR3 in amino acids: CASSQGIAGGDEQFF. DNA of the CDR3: TGCGCCAGCAGCCAAGGTATAGCGGGAGGCGATGAGCAGTTCTTC.

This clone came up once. CDR3 nucleotide sequence: TGTGCCAGCAGCTTATTTTCAAATCCCCTCTATGGCTACACCTTC. Translated: CASSLFSNPLYGYTF. V is TRBV11-2 and J is TRBJ1-2; no reliable D call. Trimming removed 2 bases from V and 4 bases from J, with 14 bases in between. CDR3 size: 15 residues. Germline CDR1 SGHAT, CDR2 FQNNGV.

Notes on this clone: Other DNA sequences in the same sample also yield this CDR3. CDR3 sequence reads: CASSVEGRSYNEQFF. Written as DNA, the CDR3 is TGTGCCAGCAGCGTAGAAGGCCGCTCCTACAATGAGCAGTTCTTC. The rearrangement uses TRBV9 and TRBJ2-1; D is undetermined. Germline assignment: CDR1 SGDLS and CDR2 YYNGEE. V lost 0 bases, J lost 0 bases, and 7 bases lay in between. There are 15 residues in the CDR3.

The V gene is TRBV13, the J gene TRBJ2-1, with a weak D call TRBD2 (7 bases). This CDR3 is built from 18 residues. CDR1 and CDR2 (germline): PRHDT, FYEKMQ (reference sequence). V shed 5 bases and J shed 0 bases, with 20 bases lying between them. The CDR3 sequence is CASSLLLGGTYSYNEQFF. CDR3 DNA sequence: TGTGCCAGCAGCCTACTTTTGGGGGGGACATACTCCTACAATGAGCAGTTCTTC. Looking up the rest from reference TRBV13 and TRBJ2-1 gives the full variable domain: AAGVIQSPRHLIKEKRETATLKCYPIPRHDTVYWYQQGPGQDPQFLISFYEKMQSDKGSIPDRFSAQQFSDYHSELNMSSLELGDSALYFCASSLLLGGTYSYNEQFFGPGTRLTVL.